The present entry profiles one T cell receptor beta chain with its context. In germline, CDR1 is SGHTA, CDR2 FQGNSA. V lost 1 base, J lost 1 base, and 8 bases lay in between. The CDR3 has 15 amino acids. Sequencing used immunoSEQ multiplex PCR; TCRdb keeps in-frame clones, though not all of them. Here the sample spans about 110,000 clones, about four fifths being singletons. These data are taken from a study of T cell responses to AZD1222 COVID-19 vaccine. The material was peripheral blood, obtained on day 0 of AZD1222 vaccination. The sequence was obtained from an adult in good health. The chain recombines TRBV7-2 with TRBJ1-3; no firm D call. This chain's CDR3 is CASSLEVVSGNTIYF. The CDR3 coding sequence is TGTGCCAGCAGCTTAGAAGTCGTTTCTGGAAACACCATATATTTT.